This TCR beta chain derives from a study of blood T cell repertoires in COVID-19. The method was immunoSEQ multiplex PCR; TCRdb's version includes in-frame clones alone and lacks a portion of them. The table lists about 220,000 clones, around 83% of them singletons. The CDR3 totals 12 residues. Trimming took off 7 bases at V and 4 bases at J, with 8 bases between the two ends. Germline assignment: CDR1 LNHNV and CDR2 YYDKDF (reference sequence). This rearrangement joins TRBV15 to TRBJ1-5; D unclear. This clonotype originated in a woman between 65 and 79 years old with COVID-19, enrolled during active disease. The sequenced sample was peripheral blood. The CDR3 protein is CATNEGNQPQHF. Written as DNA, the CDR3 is TGTGCCACCAACGAGGGAAATCAGCCCCAGCATTTT.